This note documents a single T cell receptor (beta chain) sequence. Looked up from germline, CDR1 is SEHNR and CDR2 is FQNEAQ (reference sequence). Trimming shortened V by 0 bases and J by 4 bases, and 10 bases separated the two germline ends. The CDR3 is 14 amino acids. According to the study, TCR beta libraries were built with iRepertoire HTBI primers and CDR3-region Arm-PCR. TCRdb called the multiplex PCR reads again in MiXCR, with one record for every CDR3 protein. The sample records 450,000 or so distinct CDR3 sequences, 20% to 25% being singletons. These data are taken from a study of regulatory T cells in long-lasting Graves disease. As for the study in general: Those with persistent Graves' disease had received antithyroid drugs for over 5 years with positive TSH receptor antibodies.

Time point of the sample: persistent/refractory GD, antithyroid drugs over 5 years with positive TRAb. RNA from PBMCs was the source of the TCR library. Tubes containing EDTA received roughly 8.8 milliliters of drawn peripheral blood. Specimen: peripheral blood mononuclear cells (PBMCs), collected when the disease was refractory, from a patient treated with antithyroid drugs. This receptor was obtained from a female donor with Graves disease. The chain employs TRBV7-9 and TRBJ2-7; no firm D call. DNA for the CDR3: TGTGCCAGCAGCTTAGCTACTGGGTTGTACGAGCAGTACTTC. As protein: CASSLATGLYEQYF.